This TCR beta chain was identified in a study of shared clonotypes between healthy human individuals. Recent vaccinations or acute infections were absent in the healthy HIV-negative adult donors. The sorted-subset replicate PCRs were given approximately 190 ng DNA, which is roughly 30,000 T cell genomes. Libraries were prepared by immunoSEQ multiplex PCR; TCRdb keeps only in-frame clonotypes and omits some of them. The sample lists about 670,000 clones, 55% to 75% occurring once. Trimming removed 6 bases at V and 4 bases at J, with 7 bases between. This CDR3 comprises 12 residues. Looked up from germline, CDR1 is SGDLS and CDR2 is YYNGEE.

The source of this sequence is a woman aged 30 to 39 in good health. Sequencing used memory CD4+ T cells sorted from blood. Documented subset: CD45RA-negative fraction. The chain employs TRBV9 and TRBJ2-2; D is uncertain. The CDR3 bases are TGTGCCAGCAACCGTGTCACCGGGGAGCTGTTTTTT. Encoded protein: CASNRVTGELFF.